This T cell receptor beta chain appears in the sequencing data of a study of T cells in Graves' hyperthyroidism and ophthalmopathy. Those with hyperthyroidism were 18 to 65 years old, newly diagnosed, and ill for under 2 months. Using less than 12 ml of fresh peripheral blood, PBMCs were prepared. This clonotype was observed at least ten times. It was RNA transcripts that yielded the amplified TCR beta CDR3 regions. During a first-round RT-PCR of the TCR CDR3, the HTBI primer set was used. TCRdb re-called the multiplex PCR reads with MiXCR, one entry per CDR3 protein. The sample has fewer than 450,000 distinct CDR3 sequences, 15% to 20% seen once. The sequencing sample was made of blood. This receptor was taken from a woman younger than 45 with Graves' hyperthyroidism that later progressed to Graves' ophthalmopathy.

CDR3 bases: TGTGCCAGCAGCCGTCGCGGGGGCGCCACAGATACGCAGTATTTT. It codes for CASSRRGGATDTQYF. This chain connects TRBV7-9 to TRBJ2-3, with a possible D match to TRBD2 (7 bases). The CDR3 consists of 15 residues. V dropped 5 bases and J dropped 2 bases, with 14 bases sitting between them. The germline V gene has CDR1 SEHNR and CDR2 FQNEAQ (reference sequence).